These 6 T cell receptor beta chains were all obtained from the same sample, sequenced in a study of T cells in Graves' hyperthyroidism and ophthalmopathy. Amplification of TCR beta CDR3 regions was performed using RNA transcripts as template. In the first-round RT-PCR of the TCR CDR3, the HTBI primer set was used. In TCRdb, the multiplex PCR reads were re-called with MiXCR into one record per CDR3 protein. The profile shows about 380,000 distinct CDR3 sequences, approximately 17% of them singletons. Sequencing was done on a sample of blood. The receptors were gathered from a man aged 18 to 29 with Graves' ophthalmopathy.

This clonotype was counted many times. This sequence joins TRBV7-2 and TRBJ1-1, with D tentatively TRBD1 (6 bases). The germline V gene has CDR1 SGHTA and CDR2 FQGNSA. The CDR3 has 14 residues. Trimming took off 2 bases at V and 0 bases at J, with 7 bases between the two ends. The CDR3 protein is CASSLRGLNTEAFF. CDR3 nucleotides: TGTGCCAGCAGCTTAAGGGGGTTGAACACTGAAGCTTTCTTT.

In regard to this clonotype: Relative to the germline gene, one junction end is altered; a read error may explain this. The chain combines TRBV5-1 with TRBJ1-2; D remains ambiguous. The CDR3 sequence is 11 residues long. Per the germline V gene, CDR1 is SGHRS and CDR2 is YFSETQ. Here the CDR3 DNA reads TGTGCCAGCAGCTCGGCCCATGGCTACACCTTC. Amino acid sequence: CASSSAHGYTF.

A remark on this clonotype: A much larger clone lies one base from this, so it may be a read error. CDR3 region: CASRQQGVGAFF. In nucleotides, the CDR3 is TGTGCCAGCAGGCAACAGGGGGTTGGAGCTTTCTTT. The chain couples TRBV27 to TRBJ2-2, with TRBD1 matching 8 bases. The end of the DNA aligns better with TRBJ1-1, so the J call may be wrong. Germline V lookup: CDR1 MNHEY, CDR2 SMNVEV (reference sequence). There are 12 residues in the CDR3.

This clonotype was seen ten or more times. The chain employs TRBV5-1 and TRBJ1-5; D may be TRBD1 (5 bases). The length of the CDR3 is 15 residues. The V end lost 3 bases, the J end lost 3 bases, and 13 bases lay between the germline ends. Germline CDR1 and CDR2: SGHRS and YFSETQ. CDR3 nucleotide sequence: TGCGCCAGCAGCTGGGGGGACGGAAACAATCAGCCCCAGCATTTT. It encodes CASSWGDGNNQPQHF.

This chain uses TRBV4-1 with TRBJ2-1; possibly TRBD1 or TRBD2 for D (5 bases each). Germline V gene data show CDR1 as MGHRA and CDR2 as YSYEKL. Trimming cost V 3 bases and J 10 bases, with 19 bases left between them. This CDR3 region has 15 residues. The CDR3 region is CASSQTGLAFREQFF. The CDR3 bases are TGCGCCAGCAGCCAGACGGGGCTAGCCTTCCGCGAGCAGTTCTTC.

As for this clonotype: This clone may be a read error of a much larger clone one base away. This chain connects TRBV12-3 or TRBV12-4 to TRBJ1-5; TRBD1 is a possible D gene (6 bases). This CDR3 is built from 16 residues. The V and J ends lost 8 bases and 4 bases respectively, with 21 bases between them. For the CDR3, the DNA is TGTGCCAGCGGCAGCCCCGGCAGGGGACTTAATCAGCCCCAGCATTTT. Protein product: CASGSPGRGLNQPQHF.